The clone carrying this T cell receptor beta chain was detected a few times. What it binds is unknown. It was RNA transcripts that yielded the amplified TCR beta CDR3 regions. An initial round of RT-PCR targeting the TCR CDR3 relied on the HTBI primer set. Each CDR3 protein is one row after TCRdb ran MiXCR on the multiplex PCR reads. The table lists about 640,000 distinct CDR3 sequences, about 15% of them singletons. Among ophthalmopathy patients, the Clinical Activity Score reached at least 3, the NOSPECS grade reached at least 4, and duration remained under 3 months. Uncontrolled infection, other autoimmune disease, pregnancy or lactation led to exclusion. The entry originates in a study of T cells in Graves' hyperthyroidism and ophthalmopathy. General study results and limits: Most expanded thyroid clonotypes above 0.001 recurred in blood.

Germline-derived CDR1 and CDR2 are SGHAT and FQNNGV. The V end was cut by 8 bases, the J end by 1 base, with 6 bases between. The CDR3 is 12 residues long. Input material: blood. This receptor was taken from a woman between 50 and 59 years old with Graves' ophthalmopathy. V gene TRBV11-2 combines with J gene TRBJ1-3; no definite D call. The CDR3, as DNA: TGTGCCAGCGCACAATCTGGAAACACCATATATTTT. This gives the protein CASAQSGNTIYF. Using reference TRBV11-2 and TRBJ1-3 for the parts outside the CDR3, the full variable domain is EAGVAQSPRYKIIEKRQSVAFWCNPISGHATLYWYQQILGQGPKLLIQFQNNGVVDDSQLPKDRFSAERLKGVDSTLKIQPAKLEDSAVYLCASAQSGNTIYFGEGSWLTVV.